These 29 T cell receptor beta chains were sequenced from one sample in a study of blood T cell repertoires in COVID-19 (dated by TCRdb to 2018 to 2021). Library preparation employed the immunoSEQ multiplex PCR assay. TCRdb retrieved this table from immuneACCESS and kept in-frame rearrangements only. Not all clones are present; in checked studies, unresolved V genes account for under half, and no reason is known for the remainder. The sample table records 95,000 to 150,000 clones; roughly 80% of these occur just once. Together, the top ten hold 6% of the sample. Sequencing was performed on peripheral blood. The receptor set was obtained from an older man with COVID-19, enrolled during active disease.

The CDR3 sequence: CASSSTGFYTEAFF. CDR3 nucleotides: TGTGCCAGCAGCTCGACAGGGTTTTACACTGAAGCTTTCTTT. J is TRBJ1-1 and V is TRBV11-2; TRBD1 agrees at 7 bases. CDR1 and CDR2 (germline): SGHAT, FQNNGV. The CDR3 is 14 amino acids. V was clipped by 4 bases and J by 3 bases; unmatched bases: 5.

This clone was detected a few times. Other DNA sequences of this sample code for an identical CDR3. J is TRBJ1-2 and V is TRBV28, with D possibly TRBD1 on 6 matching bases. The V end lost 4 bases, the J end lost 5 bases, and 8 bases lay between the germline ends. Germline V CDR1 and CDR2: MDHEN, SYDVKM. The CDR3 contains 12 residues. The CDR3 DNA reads TGTGCCAGCAGTTCACAGGGTTATGGCTACACCTTC. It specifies CASSSQGYGYTF.

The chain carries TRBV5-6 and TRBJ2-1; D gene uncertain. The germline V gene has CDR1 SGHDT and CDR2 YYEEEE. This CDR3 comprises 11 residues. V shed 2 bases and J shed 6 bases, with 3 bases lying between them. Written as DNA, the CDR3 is TGTGCCAGCAGCTTCTCCAATGAGCAGTTCTTC. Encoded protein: CASSFSNEQFF.

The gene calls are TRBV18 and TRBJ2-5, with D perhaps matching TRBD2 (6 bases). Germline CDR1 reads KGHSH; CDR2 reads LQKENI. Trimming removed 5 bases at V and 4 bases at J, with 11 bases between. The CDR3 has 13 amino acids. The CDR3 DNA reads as TGTGCCAGCTCAGGGCAGGAGGGAGAGACCCAGTACTTC. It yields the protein CASSGQEGETQYF.

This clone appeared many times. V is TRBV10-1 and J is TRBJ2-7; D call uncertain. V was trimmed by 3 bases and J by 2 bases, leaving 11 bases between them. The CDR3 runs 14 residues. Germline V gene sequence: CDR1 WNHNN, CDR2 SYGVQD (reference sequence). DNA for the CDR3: TGCGCCAGCAGTGACCCGACCCGGGCCTACGAGCAGTACTTC. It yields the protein CASSDPTRAYEQYF.

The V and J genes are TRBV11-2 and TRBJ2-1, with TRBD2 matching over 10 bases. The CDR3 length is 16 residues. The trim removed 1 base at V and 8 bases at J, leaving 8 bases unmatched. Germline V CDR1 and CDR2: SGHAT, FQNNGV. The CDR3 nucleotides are TGTGCCAGCAGCTTAGTTACCGGGACTAGCGTCTATGAGCAGTTCTTC. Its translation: CASSLVTGTSVYEQFF.

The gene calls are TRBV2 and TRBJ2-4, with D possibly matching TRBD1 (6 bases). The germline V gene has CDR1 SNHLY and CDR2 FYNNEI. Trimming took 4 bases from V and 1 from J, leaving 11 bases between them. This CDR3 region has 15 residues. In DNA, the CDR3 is TGTGCCAGCAGTGGAAAGCAGGGGGCCAAAAACATTCAGTACTTC. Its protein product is CASSGKQGAKNIQYF.

The CDR3 DNA reads as TGTGCCAGCAGTGGCGAGGACAGGGGCTACGAGCAGTACTTC. Translation gives CASSGEDRGYEQYF. This chain joins TRBV2 and TRBJ2-7; 9 bases map to TRBD1. Per germline, CDR1 SNHLY and CDR2 FYNNEI. The CDR3 has 14 residues. Trimming took 4 bases from V and 3 from J; bases not matched to a gene: 4. The complete variable domain, with remaining parts taken from reference TRBV2 and TRBJ2-7, reads EPEVTQTPSHQVTQMGQEVILRCVPISNHLYFYWYRQILGQKVEFLVSFYNNEISEKSEIFDDQFSVERPDGSNFTLKIRSTKLEDSAMYFCASSGEDRGYEQYFGPGTRLTVT.

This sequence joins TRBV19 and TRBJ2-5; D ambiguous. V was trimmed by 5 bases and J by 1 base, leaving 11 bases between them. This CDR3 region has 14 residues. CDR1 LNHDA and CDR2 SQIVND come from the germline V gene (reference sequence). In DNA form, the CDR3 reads TGTGCCAGTAGTCCAACCTATTTCCAAGAGACCCAGTACTTC. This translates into CASSPTYFQETQYF.

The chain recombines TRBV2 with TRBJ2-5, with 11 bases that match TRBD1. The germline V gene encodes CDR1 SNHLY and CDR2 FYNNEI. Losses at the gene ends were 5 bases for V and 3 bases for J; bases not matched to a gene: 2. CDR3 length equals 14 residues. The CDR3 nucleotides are TGTGCCAGCAGTCGGACAGGGGGCGAAGAGACCCAGTACTTC. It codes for CASSRTGGEETQYF.

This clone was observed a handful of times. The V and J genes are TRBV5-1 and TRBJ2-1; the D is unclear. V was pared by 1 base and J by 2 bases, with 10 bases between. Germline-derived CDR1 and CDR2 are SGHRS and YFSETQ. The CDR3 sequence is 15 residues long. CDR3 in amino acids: CASSLSLQTYNEQFF. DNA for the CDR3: TGCGCCAGCAGCTTGTCACTACAAACCTACAATGAGCAGTTCTTC.

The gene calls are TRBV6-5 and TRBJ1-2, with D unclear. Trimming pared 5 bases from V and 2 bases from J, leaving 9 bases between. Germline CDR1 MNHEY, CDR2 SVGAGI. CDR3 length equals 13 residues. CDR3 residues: CASSTLYNYGYTF. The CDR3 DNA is TGTGCCAGCAGTACCCTCTACAACTATGGCTACACCTTC.

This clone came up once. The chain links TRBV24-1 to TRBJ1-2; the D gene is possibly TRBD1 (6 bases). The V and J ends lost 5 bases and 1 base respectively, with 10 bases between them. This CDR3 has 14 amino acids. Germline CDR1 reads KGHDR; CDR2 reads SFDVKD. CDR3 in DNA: TGTGCCACCAGTGGTCACAGGGATAACTATGGCTACACCTTC. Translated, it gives CATSGHRDNYGYTF.

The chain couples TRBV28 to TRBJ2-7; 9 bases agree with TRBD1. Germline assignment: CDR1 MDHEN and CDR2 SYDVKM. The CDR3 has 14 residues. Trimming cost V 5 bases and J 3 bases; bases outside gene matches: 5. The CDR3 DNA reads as TGTGCCAGCAGTCAACAGACAGGGGGCTACGAGCAGTACTTC. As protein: CASSQQTGGYEQYF.

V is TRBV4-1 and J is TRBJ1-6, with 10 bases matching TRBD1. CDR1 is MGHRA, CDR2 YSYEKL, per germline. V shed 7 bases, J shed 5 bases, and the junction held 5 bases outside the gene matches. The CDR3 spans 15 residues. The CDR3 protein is CASTTGTGDNSPLHF. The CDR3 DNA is TGCGCCAGCACTACTGGGACAGGGGATAATTCACCCCTCCACTTT.

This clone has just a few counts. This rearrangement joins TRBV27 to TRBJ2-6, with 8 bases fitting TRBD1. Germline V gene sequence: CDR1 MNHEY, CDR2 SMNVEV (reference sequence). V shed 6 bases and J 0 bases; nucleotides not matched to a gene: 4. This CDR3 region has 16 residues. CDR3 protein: CASRTGDHSGANVLTF. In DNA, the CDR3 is TGTGCCAGCAGGACAGGGGATCACTCTGGGGCCAACGTCCTGACTTTC.

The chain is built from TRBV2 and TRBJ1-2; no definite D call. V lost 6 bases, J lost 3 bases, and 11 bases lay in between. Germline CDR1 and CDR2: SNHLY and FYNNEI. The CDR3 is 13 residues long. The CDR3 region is CASSRWQDYGYTF. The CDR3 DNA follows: TGTGCCAGCAGCAGGTGGCAGGACTATGGCTACACCTTC.

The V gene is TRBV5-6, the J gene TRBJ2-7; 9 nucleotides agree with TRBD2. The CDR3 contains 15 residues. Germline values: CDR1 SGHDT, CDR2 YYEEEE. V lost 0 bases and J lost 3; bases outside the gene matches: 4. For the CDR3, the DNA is TGTGCCAGCAGCTTGGGGGTAGCGGGAGTCTACGAGCAGTACTTC. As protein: CASSLGVAGVYEQYF. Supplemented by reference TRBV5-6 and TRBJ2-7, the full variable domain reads DAGVTQSPTHLIKTRGQQVTLRCSPKSGHDTVSWYQQALGQGPQFIFQYYEEEERQRGNFPDRFSGHQFPNYSSELNVNALLLGDSALYLCASSLGVAGVYEQYFGPGTRLTVT.

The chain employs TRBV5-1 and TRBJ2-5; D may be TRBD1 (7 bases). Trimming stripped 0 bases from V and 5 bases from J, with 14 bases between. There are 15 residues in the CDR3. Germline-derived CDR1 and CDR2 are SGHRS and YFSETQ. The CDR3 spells CASSLGQGGMETQYF. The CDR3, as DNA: TGCGCCAGCAGCTTGGGGCAGGGGGGCATGGAGACCCAGTACTTC.

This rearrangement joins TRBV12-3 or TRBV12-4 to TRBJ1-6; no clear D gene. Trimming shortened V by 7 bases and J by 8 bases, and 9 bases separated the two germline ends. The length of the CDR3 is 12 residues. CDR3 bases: TGTGCCAGCACTTACTACTATTCACCCCTCCACTTT. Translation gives CASTYYYSPLHF.

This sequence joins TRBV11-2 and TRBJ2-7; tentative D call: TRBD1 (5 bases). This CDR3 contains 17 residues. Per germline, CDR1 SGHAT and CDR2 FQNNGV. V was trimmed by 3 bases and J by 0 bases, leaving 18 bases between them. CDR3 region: CASSLGPDRHVSYEQYF. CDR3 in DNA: TGTGCCAGCAGCTTGGGGCCCGATAGACACGTCTCCTACGAGCAGTACTTC.

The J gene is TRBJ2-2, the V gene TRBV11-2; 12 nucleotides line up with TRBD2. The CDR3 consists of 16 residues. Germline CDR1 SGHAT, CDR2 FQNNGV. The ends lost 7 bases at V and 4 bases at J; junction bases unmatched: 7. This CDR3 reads CASNKLAGGFTGELFF. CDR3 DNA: TGTGCCAGCAACAAACTAGCGGGAGGTTTCACCGGGGAGCTGTTTTTT.

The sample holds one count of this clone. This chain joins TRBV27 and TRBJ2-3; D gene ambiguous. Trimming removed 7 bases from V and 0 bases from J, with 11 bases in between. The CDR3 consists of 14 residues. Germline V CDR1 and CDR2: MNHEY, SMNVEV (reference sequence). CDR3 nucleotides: TGTGCCAGCACCCCCGTCGGGAGCACAGATACGCAGTATTTT. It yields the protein CASTPVGSTDTQYF.

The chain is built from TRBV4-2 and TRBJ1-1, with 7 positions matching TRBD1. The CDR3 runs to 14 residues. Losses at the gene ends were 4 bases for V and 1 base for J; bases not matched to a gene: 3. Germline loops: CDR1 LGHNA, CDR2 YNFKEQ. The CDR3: CASSPRDRNTEAFF. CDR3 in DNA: TGTGCCAGCAGCCCCCGGGACAGGAACACTGAAGCTTTCTTT.

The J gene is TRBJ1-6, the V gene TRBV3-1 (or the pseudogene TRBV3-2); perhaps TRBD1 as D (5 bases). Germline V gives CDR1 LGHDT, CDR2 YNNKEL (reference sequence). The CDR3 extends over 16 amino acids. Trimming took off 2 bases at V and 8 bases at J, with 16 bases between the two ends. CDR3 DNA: TGTGCCAGCAGCCAATTTCTGGGAGGGGCGGATTCACCCCTCCACTTT. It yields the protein CASSQFLGGADSPLHF.

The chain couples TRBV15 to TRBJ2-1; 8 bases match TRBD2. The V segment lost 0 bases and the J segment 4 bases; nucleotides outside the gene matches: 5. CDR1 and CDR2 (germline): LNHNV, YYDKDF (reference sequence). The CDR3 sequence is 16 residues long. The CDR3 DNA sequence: TGTGCCACCAGCAGAGATCGGGGGACTAGTTACAATGAGCAGTTCTTC. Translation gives CATSRDRGTSYNEQFF.

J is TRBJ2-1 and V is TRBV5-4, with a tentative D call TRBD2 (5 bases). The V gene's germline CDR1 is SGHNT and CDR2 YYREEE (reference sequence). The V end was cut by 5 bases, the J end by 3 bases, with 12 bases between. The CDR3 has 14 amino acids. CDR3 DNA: TGTGCCAGCAGGCTGTTTGCGGGCTACAATGAGCAGTTCTTC. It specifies CASRLFAGYNEQFF.

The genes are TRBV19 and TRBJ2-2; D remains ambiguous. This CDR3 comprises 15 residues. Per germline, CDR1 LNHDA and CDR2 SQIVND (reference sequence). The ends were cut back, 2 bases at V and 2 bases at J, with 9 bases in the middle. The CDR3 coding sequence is TGTGCCAGTAGTATACCCAAAGCCAACACCGGGGAGCTGTTTTTT. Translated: CASSIPKANTGELFF.

The CDR3 coding sequence is TGCGCCAGCAGCACCCGGGACAGGGGGCGCGTGATGGGTCCCGGGGAGCTGTTTTTT. The encoded protein is CASSTRDRGRVMGPGELFF. The chain joins TRBV5-1 to TRBJ2-2, with TRBD1 identical over 12 bases. Germline V gene sequence: CDR1 SGHRS, CDR2 YFSETQ. CDR3 size: 19 residues. The junction had 16 bases not matched to a gene; V was cut back by 4 bases and J by 6 bases.